This T cell receptor (beta chain) derives from a study of technical replicates of blood from a few donors. Trimming removed 0 bases at V and 0 bases at J, with 11 bases between. CDR1 is MNHEY and CDR2 is SVGAGI in the germline V gene. There are 16 residues in the CDR3. Assay used: immunoSEQ multiplex PCR; TCRdb lists only in-frame clones, some missing. The sample lists tens of thousands of clones; about nine tenths were seen once. The J gene is TRBJ1-2, the V gene TRBV6-5, with D possibly being TRBD1 (5 bases). This receptor was identified in a human donor in good health. Some clones in this sample may be carry-over from other donors' samples. The sequencing sample was made of PBMCs. The chain's CDR3 is CASSYSTGGSNYGYTF. The DNA of the CDR3 is TGTGCCAGCAGTTACTCGACCGGGGGGTCTAACTATGGCTACACCTTC.